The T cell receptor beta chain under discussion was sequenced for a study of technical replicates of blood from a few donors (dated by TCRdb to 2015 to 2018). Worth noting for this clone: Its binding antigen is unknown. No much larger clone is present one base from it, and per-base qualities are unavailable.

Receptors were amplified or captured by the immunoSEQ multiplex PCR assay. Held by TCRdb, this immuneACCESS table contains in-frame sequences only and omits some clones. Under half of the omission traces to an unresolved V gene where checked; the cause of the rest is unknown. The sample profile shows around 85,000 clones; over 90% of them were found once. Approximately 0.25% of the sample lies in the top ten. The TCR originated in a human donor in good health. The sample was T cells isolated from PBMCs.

The DNA reads TGTGCCAGCAGCTTATCCCTCTACGAGCAGTACTTC. Its protein is CASSLSLYEQYF. The V and J genes are TRBV7-9 and TRBJ2-7; a confident D gene designation cannot be given. CDR1 SEHNR and CDR2 FQNEAQ were looked up in the germline V gene (reference sequence). CDR3 length: 12 amino acids, cysteine to phenylalanine. Just the 36-base CDR3 DNA is kept, in frame starting at base 1. The junction carries 5 bases between V and J, which are trimmed by 2 bases and 3 bases respectively.